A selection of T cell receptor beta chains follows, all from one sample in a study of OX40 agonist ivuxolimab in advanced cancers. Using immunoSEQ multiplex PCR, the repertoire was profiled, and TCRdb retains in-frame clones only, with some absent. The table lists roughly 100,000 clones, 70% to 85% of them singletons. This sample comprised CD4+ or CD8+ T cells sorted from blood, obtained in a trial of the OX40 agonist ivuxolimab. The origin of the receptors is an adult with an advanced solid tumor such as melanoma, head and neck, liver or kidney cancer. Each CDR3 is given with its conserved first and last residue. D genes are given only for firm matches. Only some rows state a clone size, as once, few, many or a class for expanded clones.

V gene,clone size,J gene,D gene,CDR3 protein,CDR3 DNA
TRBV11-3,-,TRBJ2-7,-,CASSLGQTYEQYF,TGTGCCAGCAGCTTAGGACAAACCTACGAGCAGTACTTC
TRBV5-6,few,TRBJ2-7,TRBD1,CASRPIRDSYEQYF,TGTGCCAGCAGGCCGATTCGGGACAGCTACGAGCAGTACTTC
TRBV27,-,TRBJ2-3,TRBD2,CASSPYPNLAGVYGTDTQYF,TGTGCCAGCAGTCCATACCCCAATCTAGCGGGAGTATACGGCACAGATACGCAGTATTTT
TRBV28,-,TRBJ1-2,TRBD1,CASSLQGLVRNYGYTF,TGTGCCAGCAGCTTACAGGGGTTAGTTCGGAACTATGGCTACACCTTC
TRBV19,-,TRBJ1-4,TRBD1,CASTAQGDEKLFF,TGTGCCAGTACCGCACAGGGGGATGAAAAACTGTTTTTT
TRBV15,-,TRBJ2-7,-,CATSARGEVYEQYF,TGTGCCACCAGCGCCCGCGGGGAGGTTTACGAGCAGTACTTC
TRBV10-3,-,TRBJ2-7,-,CAISEQAQGVDEQYF,TGTGCCATCAGTGAACAGGCCCAAGGTGTCGACGAGCAGTACTTC
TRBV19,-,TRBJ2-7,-,CASSTGTYEQYF,TGTGCCAGTAGTACCGGGACCTACGAGCAGTACTTC
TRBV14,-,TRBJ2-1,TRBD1,CASSQERRGQVSYNEQFF,TGTGCCAGCAGCCAAGAAAGGCGGGGACAGGTCTCCTACAATGAGCAGTTCTTC
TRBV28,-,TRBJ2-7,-,CASSLSQTYEQYF,TGTGCCAGCAGTTTATCACAGACCTACGAGCAGTACTTC
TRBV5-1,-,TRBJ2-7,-,CASSSDSHYYEQYF,TGCGCCAGCAGCTCGGACTCCCACTACTACGAGCAGTACTTC
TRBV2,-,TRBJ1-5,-,CASSGTPQGPQHF,TGTGCCAGCTCCGGGACCCCCCAAGGGCCCCAGCATTTT
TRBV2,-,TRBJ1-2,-,CASRLTGAYGYTF,TGTGCCAGCAGGTTGACAGGAGCCTATGGCTACACCTTC
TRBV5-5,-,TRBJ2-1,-,CASSASVLSSYNEQFF,TGTGCCAGCAGCGCTAGCGTCCTTAGCTCCTACAATGAGCAGTTCTTC
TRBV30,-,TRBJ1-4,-,CAWSAYTSEKLFF,TGTGCCTGGAGTGCTTACACGAGTGAAAAACTGTTTTTT
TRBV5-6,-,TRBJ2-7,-,CASSLGRYEQYF,TGTGCCAGCAGCTTGGGGCGCTACGAGCAGTACTTC
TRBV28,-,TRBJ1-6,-,CASSLTVISYNSPLHF,TGTGCCAGCAGTTTAACGGTTATCTCCTATAATTCACCCCTCCACTTT
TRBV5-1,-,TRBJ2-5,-,CASSLEGQETQYF,TGCGCCAGCAGCTTAGAGGGCCAAGAGACCCAGTACTTC
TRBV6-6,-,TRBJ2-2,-,CASSYSGLNTGELFF,TGTGCCAGCAGTTACTCGGGCCTAAACACCGGGGAGCTGTTTTTT